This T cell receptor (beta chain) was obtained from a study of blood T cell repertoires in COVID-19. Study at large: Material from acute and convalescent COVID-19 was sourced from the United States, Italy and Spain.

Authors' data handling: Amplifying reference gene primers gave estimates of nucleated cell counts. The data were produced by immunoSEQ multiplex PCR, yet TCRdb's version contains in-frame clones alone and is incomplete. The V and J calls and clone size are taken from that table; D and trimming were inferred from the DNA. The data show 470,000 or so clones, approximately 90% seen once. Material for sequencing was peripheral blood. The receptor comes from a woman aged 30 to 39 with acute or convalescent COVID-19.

CDR3 bases: TGTGCCAGCAGCTTACGCGGTTTTGCCCCGGATACGCAGTATTTT. The encoded protein is CASSLRGFAPDTQYF. J is TRBJ2-3 and V is TRBV7-3; D not resolved. This CDR3 is 15 amino acids long. The germline V and J ends were trimmed by 2 bases and 6 bases, with 15 bases remaining between them. The germline V gene encodes CDR1 SGHTA and CDR2 FQGTGA. Combining the CDR3 with reference TRBV7-3 and TRBJ2-3 gives the whole variable domain GAGVSQTPSNKVTEKGKYVELRCDPISGHTALYWYRQSLGQGPEFLIYFQGTGAADDSGLPNDRFFAVRPEGSVSTLKIQRTERGDSAVYLCASSLRGFAPDTQYFGPGTRLTVL.